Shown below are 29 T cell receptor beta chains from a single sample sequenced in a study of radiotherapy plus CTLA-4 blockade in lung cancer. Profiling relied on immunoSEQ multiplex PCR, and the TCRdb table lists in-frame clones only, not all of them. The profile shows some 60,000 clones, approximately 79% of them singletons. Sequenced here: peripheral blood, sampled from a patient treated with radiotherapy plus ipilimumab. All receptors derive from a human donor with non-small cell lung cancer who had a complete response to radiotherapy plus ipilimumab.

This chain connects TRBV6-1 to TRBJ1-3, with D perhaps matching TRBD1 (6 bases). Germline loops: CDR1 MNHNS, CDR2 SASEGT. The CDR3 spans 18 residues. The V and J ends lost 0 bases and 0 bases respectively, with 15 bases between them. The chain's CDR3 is CASSEASGGWSSGNTIYF. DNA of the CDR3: TGTGCCAGCAGTGAAGCTTCTGGGGGCTGGAGCTCTGGAAACACCATATATTTT.

The CDR3 DNA is TGTGCCAGCAGCTTAAGGCTGGGGGCTAGCTCCTACAATGAGCAGTTCTTC. Translating gives CASSLRLGASSYNEQFF. The genes are TRBV7-9 and TRBJ2-1, with a weak D call TRBD1 (6 bases). Between the trimmed V and J ends, which lost 2 bases and 0 bases, there was a span of 14 bases. Germline values: CDR1 SEHNR, CDR2 FQNEAQ (reference sequence). This CDR3 spans 17 amino acids.

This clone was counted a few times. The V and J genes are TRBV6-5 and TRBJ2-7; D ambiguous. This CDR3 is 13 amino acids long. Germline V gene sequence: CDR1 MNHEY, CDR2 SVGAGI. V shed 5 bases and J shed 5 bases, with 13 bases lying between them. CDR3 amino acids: CASSGRPTHEQYF. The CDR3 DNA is TGTGCCAGCAGTGGCAGGCCTACCCACGAGCAGTACTTC.

The CDR3 reads CASSPRGGLIYGYTF. CDR3 in DNA: TGTGCCAGTAGCCCACGGGGGGGTTTAATATATGGCTACACCTTC. The chain is built from TRBV19 and TRBJ1-2, with a tentative D call TRBD1 (5 bases). The CDR3 contains 15 residues. Germline CDR1 is LNHDA and CDR2 is SQIVND (reference sequence). V dropped 6 bases and J dropped 5 bases, with 19 bases sitting between them. The whole variable domain, filled in from reference TRBV19 and TRBJ1-2, reads DGGITQSPKYLFRKEGQNVTLSCEQNLNHDAMYWYRQDPGQGLRLIYYSQIVNDFQKGDIAEGYSVSREKKESFPLTVTSAQKNPTAFYLCASSPRGGLIYGYTFGSGTRLTVV.

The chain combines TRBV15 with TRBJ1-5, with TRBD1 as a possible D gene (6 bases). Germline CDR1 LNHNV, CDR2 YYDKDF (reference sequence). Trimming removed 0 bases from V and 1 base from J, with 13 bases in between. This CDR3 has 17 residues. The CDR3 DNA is TGTGCCACCAGCAGAGAGAAAGCAGGGGTGAGCAATCAGCCCCAGCATTTT. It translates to CATSREKAGVSNQPQHF.

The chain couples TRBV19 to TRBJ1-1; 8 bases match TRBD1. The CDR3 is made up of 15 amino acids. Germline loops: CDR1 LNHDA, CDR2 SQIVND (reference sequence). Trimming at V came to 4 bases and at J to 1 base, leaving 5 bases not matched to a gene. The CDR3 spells CASSTGQVRNTEAFF. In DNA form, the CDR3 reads TGTGCCAGTAGTACGGGACAGGTAAGGAACACTGAAGCTTTCTTT.

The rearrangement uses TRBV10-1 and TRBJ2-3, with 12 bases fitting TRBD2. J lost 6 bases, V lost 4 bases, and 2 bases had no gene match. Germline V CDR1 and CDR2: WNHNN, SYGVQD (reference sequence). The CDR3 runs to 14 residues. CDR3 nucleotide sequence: TGCGCCAGCAGTGGACTAGCGGGAGTGGATACGCAGTATTTT. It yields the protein CASSGLAGVDTQYF.

CDR3 sequence: CASSLGTEAFF. The CDR3 DNA reads TGTGCCAGCTCACTCGGTACTGAAGCTTTCTTT. This chain uses TRBV18 with TRBJ1-1, with D uncertain. Trimming removed 4 bases from V and 5 bases from J, with 5 bases in between. This CDR3 has 11 amino acids. Germline lookup yields CDR1 KGHSH and CDR2 LQKENI.

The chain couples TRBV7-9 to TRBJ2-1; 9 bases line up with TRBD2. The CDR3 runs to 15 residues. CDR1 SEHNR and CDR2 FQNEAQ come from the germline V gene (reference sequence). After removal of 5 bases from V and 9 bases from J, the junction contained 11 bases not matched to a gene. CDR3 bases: TGTGCCAGCAGCCGACCGGGACTAGCTCAGGGTGAGCAGTTCTTC. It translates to CASSRPGLAQGEQFF.

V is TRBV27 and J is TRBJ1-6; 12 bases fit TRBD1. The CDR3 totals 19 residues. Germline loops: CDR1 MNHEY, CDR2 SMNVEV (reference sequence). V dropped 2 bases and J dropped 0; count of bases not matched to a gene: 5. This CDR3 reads CASSLQGQGAFSYNSPLHF. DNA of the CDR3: TGTGCCAGCAGTTTACAGGGACAGGGGGCTTTCTCCTATAATTCACCCCTCCACTTT.

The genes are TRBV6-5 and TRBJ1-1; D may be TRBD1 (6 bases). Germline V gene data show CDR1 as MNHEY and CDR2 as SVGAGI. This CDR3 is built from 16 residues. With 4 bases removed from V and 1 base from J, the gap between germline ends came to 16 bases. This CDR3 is CASSFQRTAKNTEAFF. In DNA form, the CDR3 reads TGTGCCAGCAGTTTTCAACGGACAGCCAAGAACACTGAAGCTTTCTTT.

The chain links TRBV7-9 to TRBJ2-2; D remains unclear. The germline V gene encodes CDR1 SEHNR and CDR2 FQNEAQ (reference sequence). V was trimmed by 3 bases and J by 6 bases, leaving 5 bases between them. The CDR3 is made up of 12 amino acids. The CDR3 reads CASSFYPGELFF. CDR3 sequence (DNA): TGTGCCAGCAGCTTCTACCCCGGGGAGCTGTTTTTT.

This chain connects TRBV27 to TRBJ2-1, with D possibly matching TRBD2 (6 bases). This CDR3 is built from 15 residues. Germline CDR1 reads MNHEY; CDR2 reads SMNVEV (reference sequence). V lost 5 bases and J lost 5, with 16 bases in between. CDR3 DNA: TGTGCCAGCAGTCTAACGGGACTCGGGAACAATGAGCAGTTCTTC. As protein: CASSLTGLGNNEQFF.

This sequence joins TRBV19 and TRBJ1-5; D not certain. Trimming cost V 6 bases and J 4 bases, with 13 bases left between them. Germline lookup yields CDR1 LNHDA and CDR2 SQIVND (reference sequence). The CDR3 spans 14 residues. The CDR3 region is CASSLRETNQPQHF. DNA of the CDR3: TGTGCCAGTAGCCTACGGGAGACAAATCAGCCCCAGCATTTT.

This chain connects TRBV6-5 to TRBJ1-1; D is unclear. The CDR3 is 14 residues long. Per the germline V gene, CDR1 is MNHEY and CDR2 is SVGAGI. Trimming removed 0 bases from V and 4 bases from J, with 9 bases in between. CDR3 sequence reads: CASSYSRRSTEAFF. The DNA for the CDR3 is TGTGCCAGCAGTTACTCGAGGAGGTCCACTGAAGCTTTCTTT.

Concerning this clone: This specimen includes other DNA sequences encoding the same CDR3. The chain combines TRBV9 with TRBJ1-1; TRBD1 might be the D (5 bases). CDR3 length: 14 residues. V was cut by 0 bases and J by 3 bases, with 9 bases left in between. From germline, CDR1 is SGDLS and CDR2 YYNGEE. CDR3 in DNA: TGTGCCAGCAGCGTAGGGGGCGCGGACACTGAAGCTTTCTTT. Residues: CASSVGGADTEAFF.

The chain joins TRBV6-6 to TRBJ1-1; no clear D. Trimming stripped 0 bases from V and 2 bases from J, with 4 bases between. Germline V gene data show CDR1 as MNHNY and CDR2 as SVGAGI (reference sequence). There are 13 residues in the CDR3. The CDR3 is CASSYSLNTEAFF. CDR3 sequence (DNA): TGTGCCAGCAGTTACTCCCTCAACACTGAAGCTTTCTTT.

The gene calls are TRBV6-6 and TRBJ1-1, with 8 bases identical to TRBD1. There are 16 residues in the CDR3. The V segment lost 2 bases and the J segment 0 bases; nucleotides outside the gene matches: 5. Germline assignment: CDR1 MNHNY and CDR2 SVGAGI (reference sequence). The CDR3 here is CASSYRQGAVNTEAFF. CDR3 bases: TGTGCCAGCAGTTACAGGCAGGGGGCAGTGAACACTGAAGCTTTCTTT.

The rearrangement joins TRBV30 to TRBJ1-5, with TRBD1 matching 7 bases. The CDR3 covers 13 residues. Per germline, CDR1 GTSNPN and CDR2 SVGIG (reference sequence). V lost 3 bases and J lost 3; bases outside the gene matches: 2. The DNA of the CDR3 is TGTGCCTGGAGGGGACAGATCAATCAGCCCCAGCATTTT. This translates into CAWRGQINQPQHF.

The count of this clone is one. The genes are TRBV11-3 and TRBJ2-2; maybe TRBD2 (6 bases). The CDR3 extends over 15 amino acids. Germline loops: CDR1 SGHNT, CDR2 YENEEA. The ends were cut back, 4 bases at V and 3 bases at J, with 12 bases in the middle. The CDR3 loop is CASSSGREDTGELFF. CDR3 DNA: TGTGCCAGCAGCTCGGGTAGGGAGGACACCGGGGAGCTGTTTTTT.

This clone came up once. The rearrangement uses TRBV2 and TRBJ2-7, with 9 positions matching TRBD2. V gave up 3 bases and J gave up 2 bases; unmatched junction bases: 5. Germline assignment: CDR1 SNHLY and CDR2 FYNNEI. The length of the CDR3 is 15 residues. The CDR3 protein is CASSEERGDTYEQYF. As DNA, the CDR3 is TGTGCCAGCAGTGAGGAGCGGGGGGACACCTACGAGCAGTACTTC.

This CDR3 reads CAISDRVNTEAFF. The CDR3, as DNA: TGTGCCATCAGTGACAGGGTGAACACTGAAGCTTTCTTT. The J gene is TRBJ1-1, the V gene TRBV10-3; weak D call: TRBD1 (5 bases). Germline CDR1 and CDR2: ENHRY and SYGVKD. This CDR3 is built from 13 residues. Deletions cut 3 bases from V and 0 bases from J, with 5 bases between.

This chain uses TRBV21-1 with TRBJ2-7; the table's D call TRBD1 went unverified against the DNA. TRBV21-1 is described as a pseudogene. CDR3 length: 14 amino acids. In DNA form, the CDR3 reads TGTGCCAGCAGCTTTAACGGACAGCGCTACGAGCAGTACGTC. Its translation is CASSFNGQRYEQYV.

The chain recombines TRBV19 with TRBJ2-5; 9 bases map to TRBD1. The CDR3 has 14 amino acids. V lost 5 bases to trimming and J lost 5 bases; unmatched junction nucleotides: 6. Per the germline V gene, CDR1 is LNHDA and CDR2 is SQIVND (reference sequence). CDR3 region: CASSLTGGAETQYF. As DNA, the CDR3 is TGTGCCAGTAGTCTCACAGGGGGCGCCGAGACCCAGTACTTC. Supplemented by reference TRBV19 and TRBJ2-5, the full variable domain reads DGGITQSPKYLFRKEGQNVTLSCEQNLNHDAMYWYRQDPGQGLRLIYYSQIVNDFQKGDIAEGYSVSREKKESFPLTVTSAQKNPTAFYLCASSLTGGAETQYFGPGTRLLVL.

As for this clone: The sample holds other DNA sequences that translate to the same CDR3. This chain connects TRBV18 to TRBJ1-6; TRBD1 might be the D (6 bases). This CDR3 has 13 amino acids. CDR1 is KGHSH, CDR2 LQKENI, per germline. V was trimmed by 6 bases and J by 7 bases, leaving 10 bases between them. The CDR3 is CASSPTGNSPLHF. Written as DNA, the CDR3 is TGTGCCAGCTCGCCTACAGGGAATTCACCCCTCCACTTT.

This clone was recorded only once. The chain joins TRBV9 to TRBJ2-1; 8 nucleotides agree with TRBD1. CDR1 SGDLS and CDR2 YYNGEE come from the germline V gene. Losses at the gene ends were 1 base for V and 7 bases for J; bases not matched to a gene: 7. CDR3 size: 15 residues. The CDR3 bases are TGTGCCAGCAGCGTATCCCTTGACAGGGGAAATGAGCAGTTCTTC. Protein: CASSVSLDRGNEQFF.

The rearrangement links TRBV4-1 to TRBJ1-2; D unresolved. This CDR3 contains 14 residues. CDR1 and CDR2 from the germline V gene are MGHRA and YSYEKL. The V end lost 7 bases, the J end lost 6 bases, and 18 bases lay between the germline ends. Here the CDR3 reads CASTSVGRVHGYTF. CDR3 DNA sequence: TGCGCCAGCACCTCTGTTGGGAGGGTGCATGGCTACACCTTC.

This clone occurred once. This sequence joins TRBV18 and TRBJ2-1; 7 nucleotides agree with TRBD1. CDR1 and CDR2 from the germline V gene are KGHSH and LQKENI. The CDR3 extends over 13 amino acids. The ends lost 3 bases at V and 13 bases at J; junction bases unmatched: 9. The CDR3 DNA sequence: TGTGCCAGCTCACCTCGCCGGGACAGCCAACAGTTCTTC. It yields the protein CASSPRRDSQQFF.

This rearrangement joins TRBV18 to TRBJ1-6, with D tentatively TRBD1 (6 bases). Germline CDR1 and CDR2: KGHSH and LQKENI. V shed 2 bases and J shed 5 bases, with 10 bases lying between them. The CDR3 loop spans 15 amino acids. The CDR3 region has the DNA TGTGCCAGCTCACCAAGAGGGGGGGATAATTCACCCCTCCACTTT. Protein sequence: CASSPRGGDNSPLHF.